Listed below are T cell receptor beta chains from one sample, sequenced in a study of tumor-infiltrating lymphocytes in glioblastoma multiforme. MiXCR, run by TCRdb on the multiplex PCR reads, gives a single entry per CDR3 protein. The sample lists nearly 15,000 distinct CDR3 sequences; roughly two thirds were seen once. Sequenced material: brain tumor tissue. All receptors derive from a male donor with glioblastoma. Each CDR3 is given without its conserved first and last residue. The D gene is left open where the match is weak. Clone sizes are given selectively: once, few, many, or a class where the clone is expanded.

CDR3 protein: SVEVGSGANVLT; J gene: TRBJ2-6; clone size: medium-sized; V gene: TRBV29-1; D gene: -
CDR3 protein: ASSPNSYNEQF; J gene: TRBJ2-1; clone size: -; V gene: TRBV11-3; D gene: -
CDR3 protein: ASSLSGPSYEQY; J gene: TRBJ2-7; clone size: -; V gene: TRBV11-3; D gene: -
CDR3 protein: ASSYSNIGGGELF; J gene: TRBJ2-2; clone size: -; V gene: TRBV6-5; D gene: -
CDR3 protein: ATSALRASQETQY; J gene: TRBJ2-5; clone size: -; V gene: TRBV6-1; D gene: -
CDR3 protein: SVLADGGELF; J gene: TRBJ2-2; clone size: few; V gene: TRBV20-1; D gene: TRBD2
CDR3 protein: ASSSSVYNEQF; J gene: TRBJ2-1; clone size: once; V gene: TRBV6-6; D gene: -
CDR3 protein: IARAANTGELF; J gene: TRBJ2-2; clone size: few; V gene: TRBV29-1; D gene: -
CDR3 protein: STRDVSSYNERS; J gene: TRBJ2-1; clone size: -; V gene: TRBV29-1; D gene: -
CDR3 protein: SAWDRIERETYCEQY; J gene: TRBJ2-7; clone size: once; V gene: TRBV20-1; D gene: TRBD2
CDR3 protein: ASSPGQDTEAF; J gene: TRBJ1-1; clone size: many; V gene: TRBV5-1; D gene: TRBD1
CDR3 protein: ASSFSATNEAF; J gene: TRBJ1-1; clone size: few; V gene: TRBV11-3; D gene: -
CDR3 protein: SARTSGTYEQY; J gene: TRBJ2-7; clone size: -; V gene: TRBV29-1; D gene: TRBD2
CDR3 protein: SAPPYIGTANNSPLH; J gene: TRBJ1-6; clone size: few; V gene: TRBV20-1; D gene: TRBD1
CDR3 protein: ASSPPLAGGRQTQY; J gene: TRBJ2-5; clone size: -; V gene: TRBV11-2; D gene: TRBD2
CDR3 protein: ASSPGGYEQY; J gene: TRBJ2-7; clone size: -; V gene: TRBV11-2; D gene: TRBD1
CDR3 protein: ASSLLLAGGRYTQY; J gene: TRBJ2-3; clone size: many; V gene: TRBV28; D gene: TRBD2
CDR3 protein: SARQTGATYEQY; J gene: TRBJ2-7; clone size: -; V gene: TRBV20-1; D gene: TRBD1
CDR3 protein: SAALMVNAEAF; J gene: TRBJ1-1; clone size: -; V gene: TRBV29-1; D gene: -
CDR3 protein: ATPRQGGGTGELF; J gene: TRBJ2-2; clone size: -; V gene: TRBV11-2; D gene: TRBD1
CDR3 protein: ASGDPRTTNYNEQF; J gene: TRBJ2-1; clone size: -; V gene: TRBV10-1; D gene: -
CDR3 protein: SVDPGSGSADTQY; J gene: TRBJ2-3; clone size: -; V gene: TRBV29-1; D gene: TRBD2
CDR3 protein: VSSLVRGIAF; J gene: TRBJ1-1; clone size: -; V gene: TRBV11-2; D gene: -
CDR3 protein: ASSPWTETQY; J gene: TRBJ2-5; clone size: many; V gene: TRBV6-2/TRBV6-3; D gene: -
CDR3 protein: ASSLWGTGVRGAEAF; J gene: TRBJ1-1; clone size: -; V gene: TRBV12-3/TRBV12-4; D gene: TRBD1
CDR3 protein: ASGDSYEQY; J gene: TRBJ2-7; clone size: many; V gene: TRBV7-9; D gene: -
CDR3 protein: SVAKLNTGELV; J gene: TRBJ2-2; clone size: -; V gene: TRBV29-1; D gene: -
CDR3 protein: SARDHHGRGLAEFSYEQY; J gene: TRBJ2-7; clone size: once; V gene: TRBV20-1; D gene: TRBD2
CDR3 protein: ASSTGPGSADTQY; J gene: TRBJ2-3; clone size: -; V gene: TRBV11-3; D gene: -
CDR3 protein: ASSFNNYNEQF; J gene: TRBJ2-1; clone size: large; V gene: TRBV11-3; D gene: -
CDR3 protein: ASSGGQGNSGANVLT; J gene: TRBJ2-6; clone size: -; V gene: TRBV7-2; D gene: TRBD1
CDR3 protein: SATTANIEAL; J gene: TRBJ1-1; clone size: -; V gene: TRBV29-1; D gene: -
CDR3 protein: ASSSTRVGEQY; J gene: TRBJ2-7; clone size: -; V gene: TRBV12-3/TRBV12-4; D gene: -
CDR3 protein: ASSFLGQLNEQF; J gene: TRBJ2-1; clone size: -; V gene: TRBV12-3/TRBV12-4; D gene: TRBD1
CDR3 protein: ATSDARGAVYGYT; J gene: TRBJ1-2; clone size: -; V gene: TRBV24-1; D gene: -
CDR3 protein: SASGTVTSYGYT; J gene: TRBJ1-2; clone size: once; V gene: TRBV20-1; D gene: TRBD1
CDR3 protein: ASTPRDTGANVLT; J gene: TRBJ2-6; clone size: few; V gene: TRBV10-2; D gene: -
CDR3 protein: ASSLNRDTEAF; J gene: TRBJ1-1; clone size: -; V gene: TRBV6-1; D gene: -
CDR3 protein: DSSRDPSGTQY; J gene: TRBJ2-5; clone size: -; V gene: TRBV11-2; D gene: -
CDR3 protein: ASSFSRLTLHEQY; J gene: TRBJ2-7; clone size: -; V gene: TRBV11-2; D gene: -
CDR3 protein: ASSLNLDYEQY; J gene: TRBJ2-7; clone size: few; V gene: TRBV12-3/TRBV12-4; D gene: -
CDR3 protein: ASSLSVRAGNNEQL; J gene: TRBJ2-1; clone size: -; V gene: TRBV5-5; D gene: -
CDR3 protein: ASSARINTRELF; J gene: TRBJ2-2; clone size: -; V gene: TRBV7-9; D gene: -
CDR3 protein: ASSQEAGYYEQY; J gene: TRBJ2-7; clone size: medium-sized; V gene: TRBV4-1; D gene: -
CDR3 protein: ASSLMAADTGELF; J gene: TRBJ2-2; clone size: -; V gene: TRBV11-1; D gene: -
CDR3 protein: SVEAGDNGELF; J gene: TRBJ2-2; clone size: -; V gene: TRBV29-1; D gene: -
CDR3 protein: SAGDSTSYNEQL; J gene: TRBJ2-1; clone size: -; V gene: TRBV20-1; D gene: TRBD1
CDR3 protein: ASRDGLAGNEQF; J gene: TRBJ2-1; clone size: -; V gene: TRBV12-3/TRBV12-4; D gene: TRBD2
CDR3 protein: ASSYSTSGIGEQY; J gene: TRBJ2-7; clone size: few; V gene: TRBV6-5; D gene: TRBD2
CDR3 protein: AISETGGLYEQY; J gene: TRBJ2-7; clone size: medium-sized; V gene: TRBV10-3; D gene: TRBD1
CDR3 protein: SVEDLLGGAPVTRELF; J gene: TRBJ2-2; clone size: -; V gene: TRBV29-1; D gene: TRBD2
CDR3 protein: ATTLEGGNTYEQY; J gene: -; clone size: -; V gene: TRBV10-3; D gene: -